The 23 T cell receptor beta chains below were found in one sample sequenced in a study of T cell changes during pregnancy in multiple sclerosis. Libraries were prepared by immunoSEQ multiplex PCR; TCRdb keeps only in-frame clonotypes and omits some of them. The sample holds some 61,000 clones, around 90% seen once. The sample consisted of peripheral blood, taken in the second trimester of pregnancy. The receptor set was obtained from a female donor with multiple sclerosis, enrolled in a pregnancy study.

CDR3 sequence reads: CAIKAFSGNTIYF. CDR3 DNA: TGTGCCATCAAAGCCTTCTCTGGAAACACCATATATTTT. The J gene is TRBJ1-3, the V gene TRBV10-3; D gene uncertain. Germline assignment: CDR1 ENHRY and CDR2 SYGVKD. Trimming cost V 7 bases and J 0 bases, with 7 bases left between them. The CDR3 totals 13 residues.

The genes are TRBV6-4 and TRBJ1-2, with 8 positions matching TRBD1. The germline V gene encodes CDR1 MRHNA and CDR2 SNTAGT. The V and J ends lost 5 bases and 4 bases, in that order; junction bases with no gene match: 6. CDR3 length equals 14 residues. CDR3 coding DNA: TGTGCCAGCAGTCCGACAGGGGATGCCTATGGCTACACCTTC. It codes for CASSPTGDAYGYTF.

The chain couples TRBV6-4 to TRBJ2-3; the match to TRBD2 covers 10 bases. Germline V gene data show CDR1 as MRHNA and CDR2 as SNTAGT. The CDR3 loop spans 15 amino acids. The ends lost 3 bases at V and 2 bases at J; junction bases unmatched: 2. The CDR3 region is CASSESGGATDTQYF. In DNA form, the CDR3 reads TGTGCCAGCAGTGAAAGCGGGGGGGCCACAGATACGCAGTATTTT.

V and J are TRBV5-4 and TRBJ2-3; 11 bases map to TRBD1. Germline V gene data show CDR1 as SGHNT and CDR2 as YYREEE (reference sequence). The CDR3 sequence is 17 residues long. Germline trimming cut 0 bases from V and 0 bases from J; bases unmatched to any gene: 3. The CDR3 here is CASSLGTGGVSTDTQYF. DNA of the CDR3: TGTGCCAGCAGCTTGGGGACAGGGGGCGTTAGCACAGATACGCAGTATTTT.

The rearrangement uses TRBV7-2 and TRBJ2-6, with TRBD1 identical over 8 bases. The germline V gene has CDR1 SGHTA and CDR2 FQGNSA. The CDR3 loop spans 19 amino acids. Trimming at V came to 2 bases and at J to 1 base, leaving 10 bases not matched to a gene. Here the CDR3 DNA reads TGTGCCAGCAGCTTAAGGGGACAGGCGGGCTCTTCTGGGGCCAACGTCCTGACTTTC. This sequence encodes CASSLRGQAGSSGANVLTF. Using reference TRBV7-2 and TRBJ2-6 for the parts outside the CDR3, the full variable domain is GAGVSQSPSNKVTEKGKDVELRCDPISGHTALYWYRQSLGQGLEFLIYFQGNSAPDKSGLPSDRFSAERTGGSVSTLTIQRTQQEDSAVYLCASSLRGQAGSSGANVLTFGAGSRLTVL.

The chain recombines TRBV5-4 with TRBJ2-7; 8 bases are shared with TRBD1. Trimming removed 3 bases from V and 6 bases from J; junction bases left unmatched: 5. The length of the CDR3 is 13 residues. The germline gives CDR1 SGHNT, CDR2 YYREEE (reference sequence). CDR3 protein: CASSWTGIGEQYF. The CDR3 DNA is TGTGCCAGCAGCTGGACAGGGATTGGCGAGCAGTACTTC. The full variable domain, with the rest looked up from reference TRBV5-4 and TRBJ2-7, is ETGVTQSPTHLIKTRGQQVTLRCSSQSGHNTVSWYQQALGQGPQFIFQYYREEENGRGNFPPRFSGLQFPNYSSELNVNALELDDSALYLCASSWTGIGEQYFGPGTRLTVT.

The V gene is TRBV5-1, the J gene TRBJ2-3, with a tentative D call TRBD2 (5 bases). Trimming stripped 0 bases from V and 4 bases from J, with 9 bases between. The CDR3 spans 14 residues. Germline V gene lookup returns CDR1 SGHRS and CDR2 YFSETQ. CDR3 residues: CASSLGGLSDTQYF. CDR3 DNA: TGCGCCAGCAGCTTGGGTGGACTTTCAGATACGCAGTATTTT.

The chain carries TRBV5-1 and TRBJ1-4, with 11 bases fitting TRBD1. The CDR3 covers 14 residues. CDR1 is SGHRS and CDR2 is YFSETQ in the germline V gene. J lost 7 bases, V lost 3 bases, and 2 bases had no gene match. CDR3 amino acids: CASSWTGGREKLFF. For the CDR3, the DNA is TGCGCCAGCAGCTGGACAGGGGGCCGTGAAAAACTGTTTTTT.

V and J are TRBV5-4 and TRBJ1-1; perhaps TRBD1 as D (5 bases). Deletions cut 5 bases from V and 1 base from J, with 12 bases between. CDR3 size: 14 residues. CDR1 SGHNT and CDR2 YYREEE come from the germline V gene (reference sequence). DNA of the CDR3: TGTGCCAGCAGTTGGGCGGGGGGGAACACTGAAGCTTTCTTT. This translates into CASSWAGGNTEAFF.

This chain uses TRBV18 with TRBJ2-5, with D uncertain. The germline V gene has CDR1 KGHSH and CDR2 LQKENI. There are 13 residues in the CDR3. V was trimmed by 6 bases and J by 1 base, leaving 9 bases between them. The CDR3 here is CASSLRLQETQYF. The CDR3 coding sequence is TGTGCCAGCTCCCTGCGACTCCAAGAGACCCAGTACTTC.

The rearrangement links TRBV5-6 to TRBJ2-7; perhaps TRBD2 as D (5 bases). The CDR3 consists of 12 residues. V was clipped by 2 bases and J by 3 bases, with 6 bases between them. Germline-derived CDR1 and CDR2 are SGHDT and YYEEEE. In DNA, the CDR3 is TGTGCCAGCAGCTTCGGACTCTACGAGCAGTACTTC. This codes for CASSFGLYEQYF.

This chain joins TRBV7-3 and TRBJ2-4; 8 bases map to TRBD1. V lost 5 bases to trimming and J lost 1 base; unmatched junction nucleotides: 7. Germline values: CDR1 SGHTA, CDR2 FQGTGA. CDR3 size: 16 residues. The CDR3 DNA is TGTGCCAGCAGCCCCGGACAGGGCACCGCCAAAAACATTCAGTACTTC. Amino acids: CASSPGQGTAKNIQYF.

This chain links TRBV7-9 with TRBJ1-6, with D hard to call. The CDR3 consists of 17 residues. Germline CDR1 and CDR2: SEHNR and FQNEAQ (reference sequence). V lost 5 bases and J lost 1, with 15 bases in between. The CDR3: CASSPDWLRSYNSPLHF. The CDR3 DNA follows: TGTGCCAGCAGCCCCGACTGGTTGAGGTCCTATAATTCACCCCTCCACTTT.

The V and J genes are TRBV18 and TRBJ2-3; 12 bases agree with TRBD1. V shed 2 bases and J 3 bases; nucleotides not matched to a gene: 6. The CDR3 is 17 amino acids. Germline lookup yields CDR1 KGHSH and CDR2 LQKENI. CDR3 in amino acids: CASSPFEGQGATDTQYF. The CDR3 coding sequence is TGTGCCAGCTCACCATTTGAGGGACAGGGGGCTACAGATACGCAGTATTTT.

The chain employs TRBV19 and TRBJ1-5; D is perhaps TRBD1 (6 bases). CDR1 and CDR2 (germline): LNHDA, SQIVND (reference sequence). Trimming stripped 6 bases from V and 1 base from J, with 13 bases between. The CDR3 totals 15 residues. The CDR3 region has the DNA TGTGCCAGTAGGTCTGGGGGCAGGAGCAATCAGCCCCAGCATTTT. It translates to CASRSGGRSNQPQHF.

The V call is TRBV25-1, the J call TRBJ2-3; the match to TRBD2 covers 7 bases. The CDR3 extends over 14 amino acids. Germline V gives CDR1 MGHDK, CDR2 SYGVNS. V dropped 0 bases and J dropped 3; count of bases not matched to a gene: 0. The CDR3 DNA follows: TGTGCCAGCAGTGAATACGGGGGGACAGATACGCAGTATTTT. This sequence encodes CASSEYGGTDTQYF.

The chain combines TRBV7-2 with TRBJ2-5; D uncertain. CDR3 size: 14 residues. The germline V and J ends were trimmed by 1 base and 0 bases, with 6 bases remaining between them. In germline, CDR1 is SGHTA, CDR2 FQGNSA. The DNA of the CDR3 is TGTGCCAGCAGCTTAGATGTCGACCAAGAGACCCAGTACTTC. Its protein product is CASSLDVDQETQYF.

The CDR3 sequence is CASSLQDGSTDTQYF. CDR3 in DNA: TGCGCCAGCAGCTTACAGGACGGGAGCACAGATACGCAGTATTTT. The chain carries TRBV5-1 and TRBJ2-3; TRBD1 is a possible D gene (5 bases). Trimming left V 2 bases short and J 0 bases short, with 10 bases between. Germline CDR1 is SGHRS and CDR2 is YFSETQ. This CDR3 contains 15 residues.

The rearrangement uses TRBV30 and TRBJ1-5; no clear D. V lost 0 bases and J 2 bases, leaving 8 bases between the germline ends. The CDR3 has 14 residues. Germline V gene lookup returns CDR1 GTSNPN and CDR2 SVGIG (reference sequence). The CDR3 region has the DNA TGTGCCTGGAGTGTACTTGTCGGCAATCAGCCCCAGCATTTT. Translating it yields CAWSVLVGNQPQHF.

This clone is a singleton in its sample. The chain employs TRBV11-2 and TRBJ2-3, with 7 positions matching TRBD2. Germline V gene sequence: CDR1 SGHAT, CDR2 FQNNGV. CDR3 length: 16 amino acids. V lost 4 bases to trimming and J lost 1 base; unmatched junction nucleotides: 8. CDR3 in DNA: TGTGCCAGCAGCTCCGGGAGGCAGTCAGGCACAGATACGCAGTATTTT. Encoded protein: CASSSGRQSGTDTQYF.

In this sample, this clone turned up once. The chain couples TRBV30 to TRBJ1-4, with D hard to call. CDR1 and CDR2 from the germline V gene are GTSNPN and SVGIG (reference sequence). Trimming took off 3 bases at V and 5 bases at J, with 19 bases between the two ends. This CDR3 has 16 residues. CDR3 amino acids: CAWSGNSRVRNEKLFF. The CDR3 nucleotides are TGTGCCTGGAGCGGTAATTCGAGGGTTCGAAATGAAAAACTGTTTTTT. Together with reference TRBV30 and TRBJ1-4, the CDR3 gives the full variable domain: SQTIHQWPATLVQPVGSPLSLECTVEGTSNPNLYWYRQAAGRGLQLLFYSVGIGQISSEVPQNLSASRPQDRQFILSSKKLLLSDSGFYLCAWSGNSRVRNEKLFFGSGTQLSVL.

The genes are TRBV11-2 and TRBJ1-1; D is uncertain. V was trimmed by 4 bases and J by 5 bases, leaving 17 bases between them. CDR3 length equals 15 residues. Germline CDR1 and CDR2: SGHAT and FQNNGV. The CDR3 nucleotides read TGTGCCAGCAGCTCAAGGGCGGGGAGTGGTACTGAAGCTTTCTTT. Amino acid sequence: CASSSRAGSGTEAFF.

The chain joins TRBV5-1 to TRBJ2-1; 13 bases match TRBD2. The germline V gene encodes CDR1 SGHRS and CDR2 YFSETQ. The CDR3 length is 15 residues. V lost 2 bases, J lost 8 bases, and 4 bases stayed unmatched. CDR3 in amino acids: CASSLLAGGPDEQFF. CDR3 sequence (DNA): TGCGCCAGCAGCTTACTAGCGGGGGGGCCCGATGAGCAGTTCTTC.